This T cell receptor beta chain was sequenced in a study of blood T cell repertoires in COVID-19 (dated by TCRdb to 2018 to 2020). For the study in its entirety: The collaborator samples originated in the United States, Italy and Spain and spanned the acute and convalescent phases of COVID-19. Where available, HLA class I and class II types were obtained from metadata supplied by the sample provider rather than from assay-based typing. The repertoires were made available in a free public database intended to serve as a resource for research on the immune response to SARS-CoV-2. The prospective study material was composed of cDNA or gDNA derived from T cells, B-cell-depleted T cells, or PBMCs. Deeply sampled blood TCRbeta repertoires from subjects exposed to, actively infected with, or recovered from COVID-19 were included in the dataset. The sample metadata nearly always contained a de-identified subject ID, COVID-19 status, age in years and sex. The samples were drawn from the first 160 participants of the ongoing ImmuneRACE study and from 1,254 subjects provided by 6 global collaborators.

With regard to this clone: Its antigen is not yet known. No much larger clonotype is one base removed from it; base qualities were not supplied.

The germline V gene specifies SQVTM as CDR1 and ANQGSEA as CDR2. Trimming leaves V shorter by 7 bases and J shorter by 0 bases, with the junction holding 8 bases beyond the gene matches. The CDR3 spans 15 residues, from the cysteine through the phenylalanine. Only CDR3 DNA is held: 45 bases, read in frame from base 1. General conclusions and limits of the study: The quantity of clinical and demographic metadata differed by source and by participant and was supplied without curation.

Each collaborating institution followed its own protocols to collect whole blood in K2EDTA tubes. For TCRbeta analysis, collaborator samples were shipped as frozen whole blood, as isolated PBMCs, or as DNA extracted from either sample type. TCRbeta CDR3 regions were amplified from genomic DNA by means of the immunoSEQ Assay, a bias-controlled multiplex PCR. The published analysis was carried out like this. The number of nucleated cells in each sample was estimated from the amplification of reference gene primers within the assay. To quantify the absolute abundance of each unique TCRbeta CDR3 rearrangement, sequence reads were collapsed and filtered. For each sample, productive Simpson clonality was calculated as the square root of Simpson's diversity index over productive rearrangements. TCRdb obtained this table from immuneACCESS and retained in-frame rearrangements with V and J assigned. These tables miss some clones; where compared with another copy, unresolved V genes account for less than half of the shortfall, and the remainder is unexplained. From that table come the V and J calls and clone size; the DNA was used to work out D and trimming. Here the sample has approximately 260,000 clones; 70% to 90% occur a single time. The top ten clonotypes cover 3.7% of the sample.

The sequenced sample consisted of peripheral blood. Recombination connected TRBV29-1 to TRBJ1-5, and TRBD1 matches 8 of the central bases. The source is a woman aged 40 to 50 with acute or convalescent COVID-19. The bases are TGCAGCGCAACAGGGGGGGATTATAGCAATCAGCCCCAGCATTTT. It translates to CSATGGDYSNQPQHF.